The following is a TCR beta chain sequence with its context. This sample was taken from a study of blood T cell repertoires in COVID-19. Background on the study: T cells, B-cell-depleted T cells, or PBMCs supplied cDNA or gDNA.

Assay: immunoSEQ multiplex PCR; the TCRdb copy retains only in-frame clones and omits some. The sample lists some 100,000 clones, roughly 85% occurring once. V lost 4 bases, J lost 8 bases, and 7 bases stayed unmatched. This CDR3 is 14 amino acids long. Per germline, CDR1 SGHRS and CDR2 YFSETQ. Participants were placed into cohorts based on the clinical history they reported. Sequences were obtained from PBMCs or T cells enriched from blood (not recorded which). The chain couples TRBV5-1 to TRBJ1-4, with 8 bases matching TRBD1. This clonotype was obtained from a woman aged 45-65 years who had recovered from COVID-19. The CDR3 loop reads CASSATGVGEKLFF. DNA for the CDR3: TGCGCCAGCAGCGCGACAGGGGTCGGGGAAAAACTGTTTTTT.